The 2 T cell receptor beta chains below all came from one sample that was sequenced in a study of response to subunit inactivated influenza vaccine. TCRdb reprocessed the RT-PCR reads with MiXCR, giving one entry per CDR3 protein. The repertoire holds 750,000 to 850,000 distinct CDR3 sequences, with around a sixth as singletons. Sequencing used PBMCs from blood, obtained around 5 days after vaccination. These receptors all come from a man aged 50 to 60 who received an inactivated influenza vaccine.

The chain links TRBV10-3 to TRBJ2-1; no definite D call. The germline CDR1 and CDR2 sequences are ENHRY and SYGVKD. V was clipped by 3 bases and J by 0 bases, with 9 bases between them. This CDR3 has 15 amino acids. The CDR3 reads CAISEFKSSYNEQFF. The CDR3 nucleotides are TGTGCCATCAGTGAATTTAAGAGCTCCTACAATGAGCAGTTCTTC.

The chain links TRBV7-9 to TRBJ1-1; tentative D call: TRBD1 (5 bases). Germline CDR1 and CDR2: SEHNR and FQNEAQ (reference sequence). With 5 bases removed from V and 5 bases from J, the gap between germline ends came to 15 bases. The CDR3 is 14 amino acids. The CDR3 is CASSIGRGMTEAFF. DNA for the CDR3: TGTGCCAGCAGCATAGGACGGGGGATGACTGAAGCTTTCTTT.